This record concerns one TCR beta chain sequence. V lost 6 bases and J 0 bases, leaving 9 bases between the germline ends. Per the germline V gene, CDR1 is MDHEN and CDR2 is SYDVKM. The CDR3 covers 14 residues. This sample was taken from a study of T cells in localized non-small cell lung cancer. Sequencing was performed with immunoSEQ multiplex PCR; in TCRdb, only in-frame clones are kept and a portion is missing. The data show around 83,000 clones, with roughly 80% seen just once and over 15% held by the top ten. This TCR derives from a man aged 35 to 69 with stage II squamous cell lung carcinoma. J is TRBJ2-1 and V is TRBV28, with D possibly being TRBD1 (5 bases). Sequencing was performed on PBMCs, taken before any cancer treatment. CDR3 sequence: CASSYRNSYNEQFF. CDR3 nucleotide sequence: TGTGCCAGCAGCTACAGGAACTCCTACAATGAGCAGTTCTTC. The full variable domain, its missing parts supplied by reference TRBV28 and TRBJ2-1, is DVKVTQSSRYLVKRTGEKVFLECVQDMDHENMFWYRQDPGLGLRLIYFSYDVKMKEKGDIPEGYSVSREKKERFSLILESASTNQTSMYLCASSYRNSYNEQFFGPGTRLTVL.